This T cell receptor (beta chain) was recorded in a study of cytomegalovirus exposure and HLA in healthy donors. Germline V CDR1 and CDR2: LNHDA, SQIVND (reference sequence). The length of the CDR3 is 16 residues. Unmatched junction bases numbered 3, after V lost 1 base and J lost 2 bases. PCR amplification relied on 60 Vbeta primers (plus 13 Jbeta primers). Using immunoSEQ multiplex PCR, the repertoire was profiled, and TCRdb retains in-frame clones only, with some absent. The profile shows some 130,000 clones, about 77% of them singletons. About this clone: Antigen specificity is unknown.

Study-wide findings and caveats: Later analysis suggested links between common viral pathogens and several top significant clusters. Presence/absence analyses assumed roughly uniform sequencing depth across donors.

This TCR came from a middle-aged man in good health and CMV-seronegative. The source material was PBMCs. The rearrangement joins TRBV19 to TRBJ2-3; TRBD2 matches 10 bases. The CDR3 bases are TGTGCCAGTAGTATAGGAGCGGGAGGGCCCACAGATACGCAGTATTTT. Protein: CASSIGAGGPTDTQYF.